One TCR beta chain is described in this entry. Its antigen is not known. Germline CDR1 is LGHNA and CDR2 is YSLEER. V was trimmed by 0 bases and J by 0 bases, leaving 15 bases between them. The CDR3 has 17 residues. This specimen comes from a study of graft-versus-host responses after intestinal transplantation. Study-wide context: Among the recipients, all got anti-thymocyte globulin induction and then tacrolimus and steroids for about 3 years.

The assay was immunoSEQ multiplex PCR, and TCRdb's table has in-frame clones only and misses some. The sample gives approximately 90,000 clones, roughly 91% of which show up once; about 2% is in the top ten. The sequencing used unstimulated CD8+ T cells sorted from spleen or lymph node cells, collected before intestinal transplant. J is TRBJ2-7 and V is TRBV4-3; TRBD1 might be the D (5 bases). The TCR was taken from a human donor who received an intestinal transplant. CDR3 residues: CASSQDSSGILSYEQYF. CDR3 DNA: TGCGCCAGCAGCCAAGATTCGTCAGGGATACTCTCCTACGAGCAGTACTTC.